The subject of this entry is one TCR beta chain. Its antigen is still unknown. Measured with immunoSEQ multiplex PCR; TCRdb has only the in-frame clones, and not every one. The table lists a few hundred thousand clones, about 90% of them singletons. The data stem from a study of cytomegalovirus exposure and HLA in healthy donors. Notes on the study in general: Investigators reported under 200 TCR beta chains as tied to cytomegalovirus.

An approximately 120-subject validation cohort, separate from the roughly 680-subject first cohort, supplied the donors. Germline CDR1 SNHLY, CDR2 FYNNEI. The CDR3 has 16 amino acids. Trimming stripped 2 bases from V and 0 bases from J, with 14 bases between. What was sequenced was PBMCs. V is TRBV2 and J is TRBJ2-7; maybe TRBD1 (6 bases). The TCR originated in a man aged 18 to 29 in good health and CMV-seropositive. CDR3 in amino acids: CASSESGWTASYEQYF. In DNA form, the CDR3 reads TGTGCCAGCAGTGAAAGTGGGTGGACAGCCTCCTACGAGCAGTACTTC.